The 5 T cell receptor beta chains in this list originate from one sample, sequenced in a study of T cells after yellow fever vaccination. TCRdb re-called the 5' RACE reads through MiXCR, storing one row per CDR3 protein. The sample lists 250,000 to 350,000 distinct CDR3 sequences, 3.5% to 5% occurring once. This specimen was PBMCs, taken 15 days after the yellow fever booster vaccination. Receptor source: a man aged 18-30 years who received the YFV17D yellow fever vaccine.

This clonotype was detected a few times. This chain links TRBV7-8 with TRBJ2-2; D is possibly TRBD1 (6 bases). Trimming stripped 5 bases from V and 5 bases from J, with 18 bases between. Germline V gene data show CDR1 as SGHVS and CDR2 as FQNEAQ. The CDR3 loop spans 16 amino acids. The CDR3 DNA is TGTGCCAGCAGCCCCCTTTCGGCAGGGGCAACCGGGGAGCTGTTTTTT. Protein: CASSPLSAGATGELFF. Supplemented by reference TRBV7-8 and TRBJ2-2, the full variable domain reads GAGVSQSPRYKVAKRGQDVALRCDPISGHVSLFWYQQALGQGPEFLTYFQNEAQLDKSGLPSDRFFAERPEGSVSTLKIQRTQQEDSAVYLCASSPLSAGATGELFFGEGSRLTVL.

The chain couples TRBV5-1 to TRBJ1-1; the D is unclear. Germline V gene sequence: CDR1 SGHRS, CDR2 YFSETQ. The CDR3 totals 13 residues. V was clipped by 7 bases and J by 1 base, with 11 bases between them. The CDR3 DNA is TGCGCCAGCCACGCTGGCCAGAACACTGAAGCTTTCTTT. Protein: CASHAGQNTEAFF. Complete variable domain (other parts from reference TRBV5-1 and TRBJ1-1): KAGVTQTPRYLIKTRGQQVTLSCSPISGHRSVSWYQQTPGQGLQFLFEYFSETQRNKGNFPGRFSGRQFSNSRSEMNVSTLELGDSALYLCASHAGQNTEAFFGQGTRLTVV.

This clonotype has a handful of counts. The chain uses TRBV19 and TRBJ2-2, with D possibly TRBD1 on 5 matching bases. Germline values: CDR1 LNHDA, CDR2 SQIVND (reference sequence). The CDR3 has 15 amino acids. Trimming pared 1 base from V and 9 bases from J, leaving 15 bases between. The CDR3 reads CASSIASGYHRELFF. The CDR3 DNA follows: TGTGCCAGTAGTATAGCATCAGGGTACCACCGGGAGCTGTTTTTT. Filled out from reference TRBV19 and TRBJ2-2, the complete variable domain reads DGGITQSPKYLFRKEGQNVTLSCEQNLNHDAMYWYRQDPGQGLRLIYYSQIVNDFQKGDIAEGYSVSREKKESFPLTVTSAQKNPTAFYLCASSIASGYHRELFFGEGSRLTVL.

This clonotype has only a few counts. The chain carries TRBV12-3 or TRBV12-4 and TRBJ1-5; TRBD1 is a possible D gene (6 bases). The CDR3 has 13 residues. V was trimmed by 6 bases and J by 6 bases, leaving 12 bases between them. The CDR3 region is CASRLGGVQPQHF. The CDR3 region has the DNA TGTGCCAGCAGACTAGGGGGGGTTCAGCCCCAGCATTTT.

The table lists this clonotype with a few counts. The V call is TRBV5-6, the J call TRBJ1-2, with D possibly being TRBD1 (5 bases). Trimming stripped 0 bases from V and 0 bases from J, with 9 bases between. CDR1 and CDR2 (germline): SGHDT, YYEEEE. The CDR3 has 15 residues. The CDR3 spells CASSLGTPANYGYTF. DNA for the CDR3: TGTGCCAGCAGCTTGGGGACACCTGCTAACTATGGCTACACCTTC. Full variable domain (rest looked up from reference TRBV5-6 and TRBJ1-2): DAGVTQSPTHLIKTRGQQVTLRCSPKSGHDTVSWYQQALGQGPQFIFQYYEEEERQRGNFPDRFSGHQFPNYSSELNVNALLLGDSALYLCASSLGTPANYGYTFGSGTRLTVV.